Listed below are T cell receptor beta chains from one sample, sequenced in a study of blood T cell repertoires in COVID-19. Assay used: immunoSEQ multiplex PCR; TCRdb lists only in-frame clones, some missing. The sample carries some 200,000 clones, under 90% recorded once. The sequenced material came from peripheral blood. The receptors come from a man aged 50-60 years with acute or convalescent COVID-19. Both conserved end residues are part of each CDR3. D genes are given only for firm matches. Clone size is stated in some rows and not others, as once, few, many or a class when expanded.

15	TRBV6-1	NA	NA	TRBJ1-1	TGTGCCAGCAGTGAACAGTGGGGGGGAAACACTGAAGCTTTCTTT	CASSEQWGGNTEAFF
14	TRBV19	TRBD1	NA	TRBJ1-5	TGTGCCAGTAGCCTCAGAGGGGGCGTGCAGCCCCAGCATTTT	CASSLRGGVQPQHF
14	TRBV4-1	TRBD1	NA	TRBJ1-5	TGCGCCAGCAGCTCGGGACAGATCAATCAGCCCCAGCATTTT	CASSSGQINQPQHF
15	TRBV6-1	TRBD1	once	TRBJ1-5	TGTGCCAGCAGTGAGATTACAGGGGCTGATCAGCCCCAGCATTTT	CASSEITGADQPQHF
14	TRBV7-9	NA	NA	TRBJ2-1	TGTGCCAGCAGCTTAAGCTTAGTCGCTAATGAGCAGTTCTTC	CASSLSLVANEQFF
17	TRBV6-1	TRBD1	NA	TRBJ1-5	TGTGCCAGCAGTGGACTACTAAGACAGGGCTTCAATCAGCCCCAGCATTTT	CASSGLLRQGFNQPQHF
15	TRBV11-1	NA	NA	TRBJ1-2	TGTGCCAGCAGCTCCTTAGACAGTCGGATGGATGGCTACACCTTC	CASSSLDSRMDGYTF
14	TRBV11-1	TRBD1	once	TRBJ1-1	TGTGCCAGCAGCCCACAGGGGTTGGAAACTGAAGCTTTCTTT	CASSPQGLETEAFF
14	TRBV7-2	TRBD1	NA	TRBJ1-2	TGTGCCAGCAGTCTGGACAGGGGGTATGATGGCTACACCTTC	CASSLDRGYDGYTF
13	TRBV27	NA	NA	TRBJ1-2	TGTGCCAGCAGTTTATCGGGACAATATGGCTACACCTTC	CASSLSGQYGYTF
15	TRBV3-1/TRBV3-2	TRBD1	NA	TRBJ2-7	TGTGCCAGCAGCCCCAGGGACAGGGGGGGTTACGAGCAGTACTTC	CASSPRDRGGYEQYF
14	TRBV3-1/TRBV3-2	NA	NA	TRBJ1-2	TGTGCCAGCAGCCAAAAAGGGACAATCTATGGCTACACCTTC	CASSQKGTIYGYTF
15	TRBV6-5	TRBD1	NA	TRBJ1-6	TGTGCCAGCAGTTACTCCGGGACAGGGGGTTCACCCCTCCACTTT	CASSYSGTGGSPLHF
14	TRBV6-5	NA	NA	TRBJ2-7	TGTGCCAGCCGAGCGGGCCAGGGGGTCTACGAGCAGTACTTC	CASRAGQGVYEQYF
14	TRBV5-5	NA	NA	TRBJ1-1	TGTGCCAGCAGCTTATCAGATATGAACACTGAAGCTTTCTTT	CASSLSDMNTEAFF
13	TRBV24-1	NA	NA	TRBJ2-1	TGTGCCACCAGTGATTTCGGAGGGCTTGAGCAGTTCTTC	CATSDFGGLEQFF
15	TRBV19	NA	NA	TRBJ1-6	TGTGCCAGTAGTATTGCGGGCAGGGGCAATTCACCCCTCCACTTT	CASSIAGRGNSPLHF
13	TRBV9	NA	NA	TRBJ1-2	TGTGCCAGCAGCGTAGAACAGTACTATGGCTACACCTTC	CASSVEQYYGYTF
19	TRBV7-9	TRBD1	NA	TRBJ1-1	TGTGCCAGCAGTATCCGGGACAGGGGAAGGGCGGGGGATGACACTGAAGCTTTCTTT	CASSIRDRGRAGDDTEAFF
14	TRBV18	NA	NA	TRBJ1-6	TGTGCCAGCTCACCACTGGGGGGGAATTCACCCCTCCACTTT	CASSPLGGNSPLHF
15	TRBV6-5	NA	NA	TRBJ1-1	TGTGCCAGCAGTTACCGACAGAGATCCGGCACTGAAGCTTTCTTT	CASSYRQRSGTEAFF
14	TRBV11-2	NA	NA	TRBJ2-5	TGTGCCAGCAGCTTAGGGGTTAGCGTTGAGACCCAGTACTTC	CASSLGVSVETQYF
14	TRBV7-9	NA	NA	TRBJ2-5	TGTGCCAGCAGCTATACCTGGGGCCGGGAGACCCAGTACTTC	CASSYTWGRETQYF
15	TRBV18	TRBD2	NA	TRBJ2-3	TGTGCCAGCTCACCCAGCGGGGGTGCGACGGATACGCAGTATTTT	CASSPSGGATDTQYF
16	TRBV7-9	NA	NA	TRBJ2-2	TGTGCCAGCAGCCTAGGCCGAGGCTTGAACACCGGGGAGCTGTTTTTT	CASSLGRGLNTGELFF
12	TRBV6-5	NA	NA	TRBJ1-1	TGTGCAACAGCAAGGGGGAGTCCTGAAGCTTTCTTT	CATARGSPEAFF
15	TRBV3-1/TRBV3-2	TRBD1	NA	TRBJ1-5	TGTGCCAGCAGCGCATCAGGGGGAGGCAATCAGCCCCAGCATTTT	CASSASGGGNQPQHF
15	TRBV5-6	TRBD2	NA	TRBJ2-7	TGTGCCAGCAGCTTGGAGCGGGACGGCTACTACGAGCAGTACTTC	CASSLERDGYYEQYF
16	TRBV4-2	NA	once	TRBJ1-5	TGTGCCAGCAGCCAAGGGGGGGGCCGGGGCAATCAGCCCCAGCATTTT	CASSQGGGRGNQPQHF
18	TRBV19	TRBD2	NA	TRBJ2-1	TGTGCCAGTAGTATAGGCGGGACTAGCGGGGGGGCGTCCGGTGAGCAGTTCTTC	CASSIGGTSGGASGEQFF
16	TRBV10-3	TRBD2	NA	TRBJ2-3	TGTGCCATCCAAACTTCCCTAGCGGGGGGCACAGATACGCAGTATTTT	CAIQTSLAGGTDTQYF
12	TRBV7-8	NA	NA	TRBJ1-1	TGTGCCAGCAGCCGCGGGGGAACTGAAGCTTTCTTT	CASSRGGTEAFF
16	TRBV19	NA	NA	TRBJ2-5	TGTGCCAGTAGTATTCTCGGGACTCCTGGGGGTTGGACCCAGTACTTC	CASSILGTPGGWTQYF
14	TRBV7-9	TRBD1	NA	TRBJ2-5	TGTGCCAGCAGCAATACAGGGGGGCAAGAGACCCAGTACTTC	CASSNTGGQETQYF
15	TRBV18	NA	once	TRBJ1-2	TGTGCCAGCTCACAACACGCCAGGTTTGATGATGGCTACACCTTC	CASSQHARFDDGYTF
16	TRBV5-1	TRBD1	few	TRBJ1-5	TGCGCCAGCAGCTTGGGACAGGGGACTTCGGAGCAGCCCCAGCATTTT	CASSLGQGTSEQPQHF